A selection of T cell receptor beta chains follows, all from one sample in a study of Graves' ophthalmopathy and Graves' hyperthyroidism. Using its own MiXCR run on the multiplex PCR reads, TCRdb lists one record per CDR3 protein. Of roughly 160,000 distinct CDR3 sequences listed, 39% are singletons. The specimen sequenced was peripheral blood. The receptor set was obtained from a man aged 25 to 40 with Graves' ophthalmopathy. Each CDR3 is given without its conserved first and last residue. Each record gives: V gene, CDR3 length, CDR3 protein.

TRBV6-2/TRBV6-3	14	ASSYGGTASNYGYT
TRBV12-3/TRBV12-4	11	ASSRIANYGYT
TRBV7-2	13	ASSRRGPTLNIQY
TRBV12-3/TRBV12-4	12	ASNPTGANTEAF
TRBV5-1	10	ASSLEGFGAF
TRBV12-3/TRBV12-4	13	ASRTSGKPGGIQY
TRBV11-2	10	ASRGSGGRAF
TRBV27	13	ASSFRSQGDYGYT
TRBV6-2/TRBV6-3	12	ASSPAGGNTEAF
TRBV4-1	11	ASSNWADGELF
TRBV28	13	ASSPSGRFQETQY
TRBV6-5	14	ASRSGVASMNTEAF
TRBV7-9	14	ASSQGLAGSQETQY
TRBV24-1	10	ATAEEEETQY
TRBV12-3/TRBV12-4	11	ASSLQTNTEAF
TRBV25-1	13	ASSEPGRDNGGYT
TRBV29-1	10	SVGSGNTEAF
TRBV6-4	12	ASSEKNDGAEAF
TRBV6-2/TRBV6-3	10	ASSYGGTEAF
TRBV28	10	ASLGGNDGYT
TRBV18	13	ASSPPGQGNQPQH
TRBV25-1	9	ASSDGGKAF
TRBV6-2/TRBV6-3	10	ASSSALYGYT
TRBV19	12	ASSIGAQDGEAF
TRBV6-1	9	ASSSLETQY
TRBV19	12	ASSSTDRTYEQY
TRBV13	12	ASNRRGGNQPQH
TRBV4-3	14	ASSQDRYRAKNIQY
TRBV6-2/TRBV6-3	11	ASAGQAGQPQH
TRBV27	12	ASRFTGSHSPLH
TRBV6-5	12	ASSYTGLNTEAF
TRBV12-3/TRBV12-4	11	ASSWTGRYGYT
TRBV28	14	ASGIPGPDPSGELF
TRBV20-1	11	SARGPSSYEQY
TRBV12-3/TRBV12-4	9	ASSDSNTIY
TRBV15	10	ATSRGKETQY
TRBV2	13	ASRIDGVVNSPLH
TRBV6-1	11	ASTDPRGLGAF
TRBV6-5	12	ASSLAWGSYEQY
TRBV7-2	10	ASSLSRETQY
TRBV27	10	ASSLNSYEQY
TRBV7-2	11	ASSRGINYEQY
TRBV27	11	ASSYSNGPEAF
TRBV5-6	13	ASSLSYGGPYGYT
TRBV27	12	ASSPFSGANVLT
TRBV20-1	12	SAGPTGVVYEQY
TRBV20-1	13	SAPLTGTLNTEAF
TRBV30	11	AWSGGETYGYT
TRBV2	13	ASSAPQGHSSEQY
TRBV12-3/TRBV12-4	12	ASSFEGGPRTIY
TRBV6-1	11	ASSGSWGDEQY
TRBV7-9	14	ASSRLAGATQETQY
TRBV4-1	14	ASSPRGGRVNTEAF
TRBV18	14	ASSPNGLAAGNTIY
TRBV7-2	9	ASSLRDELF
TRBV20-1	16	SARDVRALAGVSETQY
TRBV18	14	ASSPPLVRGPHEQY
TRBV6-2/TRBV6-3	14	ASSYSTGGLIDEQY
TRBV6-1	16	ASSVGTGGYQASQPQH
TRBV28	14	ASSPARTGAGSEQY